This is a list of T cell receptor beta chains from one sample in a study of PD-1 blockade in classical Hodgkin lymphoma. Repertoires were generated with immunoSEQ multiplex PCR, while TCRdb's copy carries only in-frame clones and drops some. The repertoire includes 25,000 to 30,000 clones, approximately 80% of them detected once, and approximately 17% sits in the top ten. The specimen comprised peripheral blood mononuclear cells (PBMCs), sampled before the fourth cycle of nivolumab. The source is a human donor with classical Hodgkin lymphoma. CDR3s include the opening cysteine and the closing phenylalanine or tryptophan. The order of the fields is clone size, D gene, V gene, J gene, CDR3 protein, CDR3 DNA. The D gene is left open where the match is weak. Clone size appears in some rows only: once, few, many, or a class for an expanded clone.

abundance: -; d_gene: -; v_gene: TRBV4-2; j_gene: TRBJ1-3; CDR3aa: CASSQDLSAGNPSSGNTIYF; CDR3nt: TGTGCCAGCAGCCAAGATCTTTCGGCGGGTAATCCTAGCTCTGGAAACACCATATATTTT
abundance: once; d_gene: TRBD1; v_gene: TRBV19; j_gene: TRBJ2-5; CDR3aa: CASSVLRDSEETQYF; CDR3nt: TGTGCCAGTAGTGTCCTCCGGGACAGCGAAGAGACCCAGTACTTC
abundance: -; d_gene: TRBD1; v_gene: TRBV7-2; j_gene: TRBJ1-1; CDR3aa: CASSPYGTVNTEAFF; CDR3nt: TGTGCCAGCAGCCCGTACGGGACAGTGAACACTGAAGCTTTCTTT
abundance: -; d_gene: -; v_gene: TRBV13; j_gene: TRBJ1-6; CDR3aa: CASSLRGYGGNSPLHF; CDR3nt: TGTGCCAGCAGCTTAAGGGGGTACGGGGGTAATTCACCCCTCCACTTT
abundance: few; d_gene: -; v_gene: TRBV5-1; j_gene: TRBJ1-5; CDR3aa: CASSSGQPNQPQHF; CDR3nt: TGCGCCAGCAGCTCTGGACAGCCCAATCAGCCCCAGCATTTT
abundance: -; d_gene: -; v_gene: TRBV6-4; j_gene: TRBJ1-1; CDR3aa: CASSPGGVNTEAFF; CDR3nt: TGTGCCAGCAGCCCCGGCGGGGTGAACACTGAAGCTTTCTTT
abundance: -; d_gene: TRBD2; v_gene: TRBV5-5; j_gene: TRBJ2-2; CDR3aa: CASSWGGLAGGVSLSGELFF; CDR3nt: TGTGCCAGCTCGTGGGGAGGACTAGCGGGGGGAGTGTCCCTGTCCGGGGAGCTGTTTTTT
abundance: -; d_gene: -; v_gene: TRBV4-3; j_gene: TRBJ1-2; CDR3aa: CASSLGTFVNYGYTF; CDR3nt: TGCGCCAGCAGCCTTGGGACGTTTGTTAACTATGGCTACACCTTC
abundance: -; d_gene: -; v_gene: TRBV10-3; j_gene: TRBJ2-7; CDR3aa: CAISDVSDSYEQYF; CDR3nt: TGTGCCATCAGTGATGTGTCAGACTCCTACGAGCAGTACTTC
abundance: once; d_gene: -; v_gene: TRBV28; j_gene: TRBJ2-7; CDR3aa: CASSVLGRGFSEQYF; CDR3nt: TGTGCCAGCAGTGTGCTGGGACGGGGGTTCTCCGAGCAGTACTTC
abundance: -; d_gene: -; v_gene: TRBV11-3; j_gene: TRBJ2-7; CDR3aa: CASSLNGGHYEQYF; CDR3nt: TGTGCCAGCAGCTTAAATGGGGGGCACTACGAGCAGTACTTC
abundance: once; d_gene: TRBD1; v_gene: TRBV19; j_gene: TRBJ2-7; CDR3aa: CASSTGQGPYEQYF; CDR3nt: TGTGCCAGTAGTACGGGACAGGGACCCTACGAGCAGTACTTC
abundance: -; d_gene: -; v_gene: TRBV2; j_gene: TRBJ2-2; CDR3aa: CASRDDTGELFF; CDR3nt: TGTGCCAGCAGGGACGACACCGGGGAGCTGTTTTTT
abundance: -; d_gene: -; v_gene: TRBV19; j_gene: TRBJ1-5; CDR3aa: CASSPYSNQPQHF; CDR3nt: TGTGCCAGTAGTCCGTATAGCAATCAGCCCCAGCATTTT
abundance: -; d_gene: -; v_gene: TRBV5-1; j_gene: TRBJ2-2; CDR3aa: CASSLYKGDTGELFF; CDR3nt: TGCGCCAGCAGCTTATATAAGGGGGACACCGGGGAGCTGTTTTTT
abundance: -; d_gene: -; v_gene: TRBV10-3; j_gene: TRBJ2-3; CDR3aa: CAIRYEGGTDTQYF; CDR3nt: TGTGCCATCAGGTATGAGGGAGGCACAGATACGCAGTATTTT
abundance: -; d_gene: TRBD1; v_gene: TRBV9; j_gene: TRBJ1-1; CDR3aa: CASSVVGQGRTEAFF; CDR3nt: TGTGCCAGCAGCGTAGTGGGACAGGGTAGGACTGAAGCTTTCTTT
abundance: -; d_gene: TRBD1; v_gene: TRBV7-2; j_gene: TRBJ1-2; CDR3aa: CASSFRGTAHGYTF; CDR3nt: TGTGCCAGCAGCTTTCGCGGGACAGCCCATGGCTACACCTTC
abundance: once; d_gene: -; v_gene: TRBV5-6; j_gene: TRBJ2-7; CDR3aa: CASSPGFEQYF; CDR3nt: TGTGCCAGCAGCCCGGGGTTCGAGCAGTACTTC
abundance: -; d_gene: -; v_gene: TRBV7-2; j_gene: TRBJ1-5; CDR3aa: CASSSYNQPQHF; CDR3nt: TGTGCCAGCAGCTCTTATAATCAGCCCCAGCATTTT
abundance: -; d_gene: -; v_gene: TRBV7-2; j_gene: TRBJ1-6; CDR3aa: CASSLGSETPLHF; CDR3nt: TGTGCCAGCAGCTTAGGCTCGGAGACACCCCTCCACTTT